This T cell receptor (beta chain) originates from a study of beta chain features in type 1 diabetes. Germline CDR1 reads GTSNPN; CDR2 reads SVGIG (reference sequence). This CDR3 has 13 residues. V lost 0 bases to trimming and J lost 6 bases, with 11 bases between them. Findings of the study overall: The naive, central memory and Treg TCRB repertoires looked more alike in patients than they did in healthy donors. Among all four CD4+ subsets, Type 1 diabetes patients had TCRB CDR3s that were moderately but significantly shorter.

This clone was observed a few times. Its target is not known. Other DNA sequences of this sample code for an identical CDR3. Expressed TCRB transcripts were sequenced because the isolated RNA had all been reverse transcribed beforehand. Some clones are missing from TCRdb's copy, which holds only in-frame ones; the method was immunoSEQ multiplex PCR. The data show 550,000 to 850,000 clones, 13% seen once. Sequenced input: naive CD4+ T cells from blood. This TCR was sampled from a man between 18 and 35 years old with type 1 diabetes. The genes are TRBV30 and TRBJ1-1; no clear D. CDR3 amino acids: CAWSVAEGAEAFF. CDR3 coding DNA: TGTGCCTGGAGTGTGGCTGAGGGAGCTGAAGCTTTCTTT.